What follows are 30 T cell receptor beta chains derived from one specimen sequenced in a study of response to subunit inactivated influenza vaccine. One entry per CDR3 protein results from TCRdb running MiXCR on the RT-PCR reads. Here the sample spans roughly 700,000 distinct CDR3 sequences, about 15% being singletons. This sample comprised PBMCs from blood, obtained around two weeks before vaccination. These receptors all come from a man over 45 who received an inactivated influenza vaccine.

This clonotype was observed a few times. The genes are TRBV11-1 and TRBJ2-1; 9 bases are a match to TRBD1. V gave up 6 bases and J gave up 10 bases; unmatched junction bases: 7. CDR1 SGHAT and CDR2 FQDESV come from the germline V gene (reference sequence). This CDR3 comprises 13 residues. In nucleotides, the CDR3 is TGTGCCAGCAGAAAAAACGGACAGGGGGAGCAGTTCTTC. Translation gives CASRKNGQGEQFF.

This clonotype has ten or more counts. The chain has TRBV7-9 and TRBJ2-4; D unclear. This CDR3 comprises 16 residues. Germline values: CDR1 SEHNR, CDR2 FQNEAQ (reference sequence). Trimming took 1 base from V and 6 from J, leaving 16 bases between them. CDR3 loop: CASSLDRTGEGNIQYF. The DNA for the CDR3 is TGTGCCAGCAGCTTAGATAGGACGGGTGAAGGAAACATTCAGTACTTC.

In its sample, this clonotype was seen a few times. The V gene is TRBV28, the J gene TRBJ2-1; D remains ambiguous. Germline CDR1 reads MDHEN; CDR2 reads SYDVKM. The ends were cut back, 4 bases at V and 10 bases at J, with 5 bases in the middle. The CDR3 spans 10 residues. The CDR3 region has the DNA TGTGCCAGCAGTTCAATCGAGCAGTTCTTC. This sequence encodes CASSSIEQFF.

The chain has TRBV28 and TRBJ2-7, with D perhaps being TRBD1 or TRBD2 (6 bases each). The CDR3 is 12 residues long. Trimming shortened V by 4 bases and J by 12 bases, and 16 bases separated the two germline ends. CDR1 MDHEN and CDR2 SYDVKM come from the germline V gene. This CDR3 reads CASSSGTMEGYF. The CDR3 DNA follows: TGTGCCAGCAGTTCCGGGACAATGGAGGGGTACTTC.

Only one count was recorded for this clonotype. The genes are TRBV6-2 or TRBV6-3 and TRBJ2-1; D ambiguous. The CDR3 extends over 14 amino acids. V dropped 1 base and J dropped 7 bases, with 11 bases sitting between them. CDR1 is MNHEY and CDR2 is SVGEGT in the germline V gene. For the CDR3, the DNA is TGTGCCAGCAGTTACTTTAGGCAGGCAAATGAGCAGTTCTTC. It encodes CASSYFRQANEQFF.

This clonotype was counted a few times. The CDR3 here is CSASPLRQGTDTQYF. The CDR3 DNA is TGCAGTGCTTCCCCCCTTCGGCAGGGCACAGATACGCAGTATTTT. The chain is built from TRBV20-1 and TRBJ2-3; D not certain. The V end lost 5 bases, the J end lost 1 base, and 16 bases lay between the germline ends. The germline V gene has CDR1 DFQATT and CDR2 SNEGSKA (reference sequence). The CDR3 length is 15 residues.

The V and J genes are TRBV15 and TRBJ1-5; D unresolved. Germline CDR1 is LNHNV and CDR2 is YYDKDF (reference sequence). Trimming cost V 0 bases and J 1 base, with 7 bases left between them. The CDR3 extends over 15 amino acids. The CDR3 sequence is CATSRDINSNQPQHF. The CDR3 coding sequence is TGTGCCACCAGCAGAGATATTAACAGCAATCAGCCCCAGCATTTT. The full variable domain, its missing parts supplied by reference TRBV15 and TRBJ1-5, is DAMVIQNPRYQVTQFGKPVTLSCSQTLNHNVMYWYQQKSSQAPKLLFHYYDKDFNNEADTPDNFQSRRPNTSFCFLDIRSPGLGDTAMYLCATSRDINSNQPQHFGDGTRLSIL.

In its sample, this clonotype was seen many times. The chain joins TRBV7-2 to TRBJ2-1; TRBD2 might be the D (5 bases). This CDR3 has 14 amino acids. Germline V CDR1 and CDR2: SGHTA, FQGNSA. V dropped 6 bases and J dropped 3 bases, with 12 bases sitting between them. The CDR3 here is CASRSLRVYNEQFF. The CDR3 region has the DNA TGTGCCAGCAGGTCCTTGCGGGTCTACAATGAGCAGTTCTTC.

The genes are TRBV29-1 and TRBJ1-1; D unresolved. Germline V lookup: CDR1 SQVTM, CDR2 ANQGSEA. Trimming removed 3 bases at V and 2 bases at J, with 16 bases between. CDR3 length: 15 amino acids. The CDR3 sequence: CSVEEATTPNTEAFF. CDR3 DNA: TGCAGCGTTGAGGAGGCCACGACGCCAAACACTGAAGCTTTCTTT.

The gene calls are TRBV5-5 and TRBJ2-5; a weak D match, TRBD1 (5 bases). Trimming stripped 1 base from V and 5 bases from J, with 12 bases between. CDR1 is SGHKS, CDR2 YYEKEE, per germline (reference sequence). This CDR3 has 14 residues. CDR3 amino acids: CASSLLGAGETQYF. CDR3 nucleotides: TGTGCCAGCAGCTTGTTAGGGGCTGGGGAGACCCAGTACTTC.

This chain connects TRBV7-9 to TRBJ2-1; D not certain. The CDR3 totals 13 residues. The germline CDR1 and CDR2 sequences are SEHNR and FQNEAQ (reference sequence). Trimming removed 3 bases at V and 1 base at J, with 4 bases between. As DNA, the CDR3 is TGTGCCAGCAGCTTCCGTTCCTACAATGAGCAGTTCTTC. As protein: CASSFRSYNEQFF.

The gene calls are TRBV9 and TRBJ2-1; 7 positions agree with TRBD1. V was pared by 4 bases and J by 12 bases, with 16 bases of the junction left unmatched. The CDR3 has 15 residues. CDR1 is SGDLS and CDR2 is YYNGEE in the germline V gene. Here the CDR3 DNA reads TGTGCCAGCAGCATAGGGTCAGGGGGAAGAGAAGGGCAGTTCTTC. Protein sequence: CASSIGSGGREGQFF.

The genes are TRBV5-1 and TRBJ2-3, with D perhaps TRBD1 (6 bases). V dropped 7 bases and J dropped 0 bases, with 12 bases sitting between them. The germline V gene encodes CDR1 SGHRS and CDR2 YFSETQ. This CDR3 contains 14 residues. The CDR3 spells CASGVRGSTDTQYF. The DNA of the CDR3 is TGCGCCAGCGGGGTCAGGGGAAGCACAGATACGCAGTATTTT.

This clonotype appeared a few times. V is TRBV10-3 and J is TRBJ2-1; 11 nucleotides match TRBD2. CDR1 ENHRY and CDR2 SYGVKD come from the germline V gene. The CDR3 has 13 amino acids. V lost 7 bases, J lost 14 bases, and 10 bases stayed unmatched. CDR3 DNA: TGTGCCATCAACGGACTAGCGGGTGTCTTTAAGTTCTTC. Translated, it gives CAINGLAGVFKFF.

This chain connects TRBV9 to TRBJ2-7, with 11 bases matching TRBD2. CDR3 size: 15 residues. The germline V gene has CDR1 SGDLS and CDR2 YYNGEE. Trimming cost V 4 bases and J 7 bases; bases outside gene matches: 10. CDR3 protein: CASSPGTSGGEEQYF. The CDR3, as DNA: TGTGCCAGCAGCCCAGGGACTAGCGGTGGTGAGGAGCAGTACTTC.

V is TRBV20-1 and J is TRBJ1-2; D is possibly TRBD1 (5 bases). V lost 0 bases and J lost 4, with 12 bases in between. The CDR3 loop spans 14 amino acids. Germline lookup yields CDR1 DFQATT and CDR2 SNEGSKA (reference sequence). This chain's CDR3 is CSARDPRQGYGYTF. In DNA form, the CDR3 reads TGCAGTGCTAGAGATCCCCGGCAGGGCTATGGCTACACCTTC.

This clonotype was recorded a few times. The chain recombines TRBV6-5 with TRBJ2-5; D is perhaps TRBD2 (6 bases). The V gene's germline CDR1 is MNHEY and CDR2 SVGAGI. The CDR3 length is 16 residues. V lost 0 bases, J lost 5 bases, and 16 bases lay in between. In DNA form, the CDR3 reads TGTGCCAGCAGTTACTCGGGGCGGGGTCGAGGGGAGACCCAGTACTTC. It yields the protein CASSYSGRGRGETQYF.

This sequence joins TRBV12-3 or TRBV12-4 and TRBJ2-3, with D possibly being TRBD1 or TRBD2 (5 bases each). Trimming cost V 4 bases and J 0 bases, with 11 bases left between them. This CDR3 is built from 15 residues. DNA of the CDR3: TGTGCCAGCAGTTGGACCGGGGCTAGCACAGATACGCAGTATTTT. It codes for CASSWTGASTDTQYF.

This clonotype has a handful of counts. The V gene is TRBV19, the J gene TRBJ2-1; 7 bases line up with TRBD2. This CDR3 has 15 residues. Unmatched junction bases numbered 8, after V lost 7 bases and J lost 2 bases. Germline CDR1 LNHDA, CDR2 SQIVND (reference sequence). For the CDR3, the DNA is TGTGCCAGTATGCGGCTAGCGGACCCCTACAATGAGCAGTTCTTC. Translated, it gives CASMRLADPYNEQFF.

The chain combines TRBV5-1 with TRBJ2-1; 10 bases line up with TRBD2. Looked up from germline, CDR1 is SGHRS and CDR2 is YFSETQ. The CDR3 extends over 13 amino acids. V gave up 3 bases and J gave up 14 bases; unmatched junction bases: 8. CDR3 in amino acids: CASSWTSGYDEFF. The CDR3 nucleotides are TGCGCCAGCAGCTGGACTAGCGGTTATGATGAGTTCTTC.

In this sample, this clonotype turned up a few times. The chain uses TRBV5-6 and TRBJ2-3; the match to TRBD2 covers 8 bases. Germline V gene lookup returns CDR1 SGHDT and CDR2 YYEEEE. The CDR3 runs 16 residues. Losses at the gene ends were 4 bases for V and 8 bases for J; bases not matched to a gene: 15. The CDR3 DNA reads as TGTGCCAGCAGCAAGCGGCCGGGACTAGGGGCGGGTACGCAGTATTTT. Protein product: CASSKRPGLGAGTQYF.

The chain combines TRBV10-3 with TRBJ1-6, with a weak D call TRBD1 (5 bases). Per germline, CDR1 ENHRY and CDR2 SYGVKD. The V gene lost 10 bases and the J gene lost 6 bases, with 19 bases spanning the gap. This CDR3 is 15 amino acids long. CDR3 DNA: TGTGCCACCGTGGAGGGGACGGGACTTAATTCACCCCTCCACTTT. It specifies CATVEGTGLNSPLHF.

This clonotype was recorded a few times. J is TRBJ2-3 and V is TRBV12-3 or TRBV12-4; D is possibly TRBD1 (5 bases). The CDR3 is made up of 15 amino acids. V lost 7 bases and J lost 5, with 19 bases in between. CDR3 nucleotides: TGTGCCAGCACCCTTAGGGGTGTAGGTGGAGATACGCAGTATTTT. The encoded protein is CASTLRGVGGDTQYF.

The chain uses TRBV7-2 and TRBJ2-7; TRBD1 agrees at 10 bases. The CDR3 loop spans 14 amino acids. CDR1 is SGHTA and CDR2 is FQGNSA in the germline V gene. V was pared by 5 bases and J by 3 bases, with 4 bases of the junction left unmatched. The DNA of the CDR3 is TGTGCCAGCAGCATGAGGGACAGGGGCTACGAGCAGTACTTC. It specifies CASSMRDRGYEQYF. The full variable domain, its missing parts supplied by reference TRBV7-2 and TRBJ2-7, is GAGVSQSPSNKVTEKGKDVELRCDPISGHTALYWYRQSLGQGLEFLIYFQGNSAPDKSGLPSDRFSAERTGGSVSTLTIQRTQQEDSAVYLCASSMRDRGYEQYFGPGTRLTVT.

The genes are TRBV5-1 and TRBJ2-3; D may be TRBD1 (6 bases). The germline gives CDR1 SGHRS, CDR2 YFSETQ. With 3 bases removed from V and 1 base from J, the gap between germline ends came to 15 bases. The CDR3 totals 16 residues. CDR3 protein: CASSSLRGIGTDTQYF. In DNA, the CDR3 is TGCGCCAGCAGCTCCCTAAGGGGGATCGGCACAGATACGCAGTATTTT.

This clonotype has just a few counts. The CDR3 sequence: CASSQGVGALYEQYF. In DNA, the CDR3 is TGTGCCAGCAGCCAAGGAGTGGGAGCCCTCTACGAGCAGTACTTC. This chain links TRBV4-2 with TRBJ2-7; weak D call: TRBD2 (5 bases). V was clipped by 1 base and J by 3 bases, with 13 bases between them. CDR1 and CDR2 (germline): LGHNA, YNFKEQ. The CDR3 is 15 amino acids.

This clonotype showed up just a few times. The chain carries TRBV11-1 and TRBJ2-1, with 7 bases fitting TRBD2. This CDR3 is built from 16 residues. V lost 1 base, J lost 4 bases, and 7 bases stayed unmatched. Germline V gives CDR1 SGHAT, CDR2 FQDESV (reference sequence). The CDR3: CASSLGLADFYNEQFF. The DNA of the CDR3 is TGTGCCAGCAGCTTAGGGCTAGCGGATTTTTACAATGAGCAGTTCTTC. The full variable domain, rest sourced from reference TRBV11-1 and TRBJ2-1, is EAEVAQSPRYKITEKSQAVAFWCDPISGHATLYWYRQILGQGPELLVQFQDESVVDDSQLPKDRFSAERLKGVDSTLKIQPAELGDSAMYLCASSLGLADFYNEQFFGPGTRLTVL.

The chain uses TRBV27 and TRBJ2-7; D perhaps matches TRBD1 (5 bases). The CDR3 spans 17 residues. Trimming pared 2 bases from V and 0 bases from J, leaving 17 bases between. The germline gives CDR1 MNHEY, CDR2 SMNVEV (reference sequence). CDR3 bases: TGTGCCAGCAGTTTAATAGGGGCCAGGTCTCACTCCTACGAGCAGTACTTC. It codes for CASSLIGARSHSYEQYF.

V and J are TRBV20-1 and TRBJ1-6; 7 bases are shared with TRBD1. The CDR3 extends over 13 amino acids. Looked up from germline, CDR1 is DFQATT and CDR2 is SNEGSKA (reference sequence). Unmatched junction bases numbered 9, after V lost 6 bases and J lost 10 bases. The CDR3 coding sequence is TGCAGTGCGATCATACAGGGGCCATCACCCCTCCACTTT. Protein product: CSAIIQGPSPLHF.

The rearrangement joins TRBV6-5 to TRBJ2-2; no firm D call. This CDR3 has 11 amino acids. V gave up 7 bases and J gave up 4 bases, with 4 bases separating them. Germline V gives CDR1 MNHEY, CDR2 SVGAGI. Here the CDR3 DNA reads TGTGCCAGCAAATTCACCGGGGAGCTGTTTTTT. Its protein is CASKFTGELFF.